This record concerns one T cell receptor (beta chain) sequence. Its antigen is unidentified. This specimen comes from a study of Ad26.COV2.S vaccination and SARS-CoV-2 variants. Study at large: Within the COV1001 Ad26.COV2.S trial arm, the donor was enrolled.

This CDR3 spans 15 amino acids. Germline V gene data show CDR1 as SGHDT and CDR2 as YYEEEE. Germline trimming cut 5 bases from V and 9 bases from J; bases unmatched to any gene: 11. Documented treatment: 15 to 20 received Ad26.COV2.S at low or high dose, single or two shots; about 5 received placebo; per-sample allocation not given. Sampling occurred on day 63 after the first vaccine or placebo injection. An Ad26 vector expressing Wuhan-strain SARS-CoV-2 spike served as the vaccine. Broader study findings: People who got the vaccine or the placebo had similar non-spike TCR breadth. Individuals receiving vaccine had higher spike-specific TCR breadth than placebo recipients did.

Sequencing used immunoSEQ multiplex PCR; TCRdb keeps in-frame clones, though not all of them. This table has approximately 400,000 clones, around 83% appearing once. Specimen: peripheral blood, collected in a trial of Ad26.COV2.S vaccine versus placebo. This chain links TRBV5-6 with TRBJ1-6; 7 bases are shared with TRBD1. This sequence originates from a person aged 18-60 years who received the Ad26.COV2.S COVID-19 vaccine or a placebo. CDR3 in DNA: TGTGCCAGCAGGTACCGGGACAGATACGTTTCACCCCTCCACTTT. Protein product: CASRYRDRYVSPLHF. The full variable domain, rest sourced from reference TRBV5-6 and TRBJ1-6, is DAGVTQSPTHLIKTRGQQVTLRCSPKSGHDTVSWYQQALGQGPQFIFQYYEEEERQRGNFPDRFSGHQFPNYSSELNVNALLLGDSALYLCASRYRDRYVSPLHFGNGTRLTVT.